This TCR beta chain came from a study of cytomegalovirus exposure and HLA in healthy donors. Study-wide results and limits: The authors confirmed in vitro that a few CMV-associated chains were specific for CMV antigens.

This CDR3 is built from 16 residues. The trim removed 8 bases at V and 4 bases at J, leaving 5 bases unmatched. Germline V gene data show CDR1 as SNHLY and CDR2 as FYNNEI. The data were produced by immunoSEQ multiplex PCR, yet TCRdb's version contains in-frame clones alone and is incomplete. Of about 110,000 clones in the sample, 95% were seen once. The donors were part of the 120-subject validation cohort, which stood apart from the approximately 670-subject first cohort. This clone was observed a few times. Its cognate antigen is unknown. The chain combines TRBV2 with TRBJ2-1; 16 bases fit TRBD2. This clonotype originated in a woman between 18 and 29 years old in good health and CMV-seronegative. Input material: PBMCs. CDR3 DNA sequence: TGTGCCAGCGAGGGACTAGCGGGGGGGATGTACAATGAGCAGTTCTTC. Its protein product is CASEGLAGGMYNEQFF.